This T cell receptor beta chain was found in a study of T cell responses to AZD1222 COVID-19 vaccine. At the level of the study: Second doses were pooled across both intervals (about 4 or about 12 weeks).

Here immunoSEQ multiplex PCR was the method, and the copy in TCRdb shows in-frame clones only, minus some. Among 150,000 to 200,000 clones listed, roughly nine tenths were seen once. The CDR3 is 16 residues long. V lost 0 bases, J lost 0 bases, and 9 bases lay in between. Germline-derived CDR1 and CDR2 are LNHNV and YYDKDF (reference sequence). This clone has just a few counts. Its antigen is unidentified. In the same sample, other DNA sequences code for this CDR3. Points from the study as a whole: Donors in the cohort were predominantly white British and more often female, and clonal diversity was possibly underestimated. Spike regions recognized by vaccine-associated CD4 TCRs spanned the protein, led by 160-218 and 743-854. Repertoire sampling happened only post peak T cell response.

The sequence came from an adult in good health. V and J are TRBV15 and TRBJ1-3; D uncertain. This sample comprised peripheral blood, obtained on day 0 of AZD1222 vaccination. This CDR3 is CATSRDRGSSGNTIYF. In nucleotides, the CDR3 is TGTGCCACCAGCAGAGATCGAGGCAGCTCTGGAAACACCATATATTTT.